This T cell receptor beta chain was sequenced during a study of CD8 T cells in ankylosing spondylitis. Study-level findings and limits: Among TCR beta sequences, a motif of under 10 highly homologous variants appeared characteristic of ankylosing spondylitis blood. Disease-linked clones were reportedly significantly enriched in matched ankylosing spondylitis synovial fluid.

This clonotype appeared a few times. The antigen is not known. With molecular barcodes, quantitative 5'-RACE was used to make the TCR beta libraries. TCRdb called the 5' RACE reads again in MiXCR, with one record for every CDR3 protein. This repertoire shows about 350,000 distinct CDR3 sequences, roughly 20% found once; its top ten account for over 10%. The germline V gene encodes CDR1 DFQATT and CDR2 SNEGSKA (reference sequence). V lost 2 bases and J 8 bases, leaving 7 bases between the germline ends. The CDR3 spans 11 residues. The sequence was obtained from a male donor with ankylosing spondylitis or in good health (not recorded which). The specimen was blood, either unsorted or a sorted T cell fraction (not recorded which). V and J are TRBV20-1 and TRBJ2-4; D is tentatively TRBD1 or TRBD2 (5 bases each). The chain's CDR3 is CSARQGHIQYF. For the CDR3, the DNA is TGCAGTGCTAGACAGGGACACATTCAGTACTTC.